These T cell receptor beta chains were read from a single sample in a study of STAT5B mutations in CD4+ large granular lymphocyte leukemia. The repertoire was sequenced with immunoSEQ multiplex PCR; TCRdb's copy has only in-frame clones and lacks some. This table holds about 37,000 clones, 70% to 90% found once. The sample consisted of CD4+ T cells from blood buffy coats. Every receptor here comes from a human donor in good health. Each CDR3 is given with its conserved first and last residue. A D gene is named only where the DNA matches it firmly. Size is omitted from some rows. Given values are once, few, many or a class for expanded clones.

abundance: -; j_gene: TRBJ2-5; d_gene: -; v_gene: TRBV5-6; CDR3nt: TGTGCCAGCAGCTGGGTAGGCAGCCAAGAGACCCAGTACTTC; CDR3aa: CASSWVGSQETQYF
abundance: -; j_gene: TRBJ2-7; d_gene: -; v_gene: TRBV21-1; CDR3nt: TGTGCCAGCAGCAAAGCGCGCCAGGACAGCTCCTACGAGCAGTACTTC; CDR3aa: CASSKARQDSSYEQYF
abundance: -; j_gene: TRBJ2-7; d_gene: -; v_gene: TRBV6-1; CDR3nt: TGTGCCAGCAGTGAAGGAGGCACCGCCTACGAGCAGTACTTC; CDR3aa: CASSEGGTAYEQYF
abundance: few; j_gene: TRBJ1-5; d_gene: TRBD1; v_gene: TRBV5-1; CDR3nt: TGCGCCAGCAGCACCGGACAGGGGCAGCCCCAGCATTTT; CDR3aa: CASSTGQGQPQHF
abundance: -; j_gene: TRBJ2-1; d_gene: TRBD2; v_gene: TRBV5-1; CDR3nt: TGCGCCAGCAGTGGGGCGGGAGAGTCCTACAATGAGCAGTTCTTC; CDR3aa: CASSGAGESYNEQFF
abundance: -; j_gene: TRBJ1-1; d_gene: -; v_gene: TRBV7-8; CDR3nt: TGTGCCAGCAGCTTAGAGTTTGGGGGCACTGAAGCTTTCTTT; CDR3aa: CASSLEFGGTEAFF
abundance: -; j_gene: TRBJ2-7; d_gene: TRBD1; v_gene: TRBV2; CDR3nt: TGTGCCAGCAGTGACTGGACAGGGGATGCCTACGAGCAGTACTTC; CDR3aa: CASSDWTGDAYEQYF
abundance: -; j_gene: TRBJ2-2; d_gene: TRBD1; v_gene: TRBV19; CDR3nt: TGTGCCAGTACCGGGACAGCGATCACCGGGGAGCTGTTTTTT; CDR3aa: CASTGTAITGELFF
abundance: -; j_gene: TRBJ1-2; d_gene: -; v_gene: TRBV29-1; CDR3nt: TGCAGCGTTGATAGGACGGAGGCCTCGGGGTTC; CDR3aa: CSVDRTEASGF
abundance: -; j_gene: TRBJ1-1; d_gene: TRBD1; v_gene: TRBV4-2; CDR3nt: TGTGCCAGCAGCCAGGAGACAGGGCTCGAAGCTTTCTTT; CDR3aa: CASSQETGLEAFF
abundance: few; j_gene: TRBJ1-5; d_gene: -; v_gene: TRBV6-1; CDR3nt: TGTGCCAGCAGTTTTGGCGGGACGAGCAATCAGCCCCAGCATTTT; CDR3aa: CASSFGGTSNQPQHF
abundance: -; j_gene: TRBJ1-5; d_gene: TRBD1; v_gene: TRBV5-1; CDR3nt: TGCGCCAGCAGCCAGTCAGGGGGGAATCAGCCCCAGCATTTT; CDR3aa: CASSQSGGNQPQHF
abundance: once; j_gene: TRBJ2-2; d_gene: -; v_gene: TRBV7-8; CDR3nt: TGTGCCAGCAGCGAGACGAGGGGGGGGGAGCTGTTTTTT; CDR3aa: CASSETRGGELFF
abundance: -; j_gene: TRBJ1-2; d_gene: -; v_gene: TRBV9; CDR3nt: TGTGCCAGCAGCGTAGAGGTCTCCATGCATGGCTACACCTTC; CDR3aa: CASSVEVSMHGYTF
abundance: -; j_gene: TRBJ1-1; d_gene: TRBD1; v_gene: TRBV19; CDR3nt: TGTGCCAGCACGAAGGACAGGGGGCAGGAAGCTTTCTTT; CDR3aa: CASTKDRGQEAFF
abundance: once; j_gene: TRBJ1-1; d_gene: TRBD1; v_gene: TRBV28; CDR3nt: TGTGCCAGCAGTGCGGGACAGGGACCTGAAGCTTTCTTT; CDR3aa: CASSAGQGPEAFF
abundance: -; j_gene: TRBJ2-1; d_gene: TRBD2; v_gene: TRBV18; CDR3nt: TGTGCCAGCTCACCGTTTCCAGCGGGACCCTACAATGAGCAGTTCTTC; CDR3aa: CASSPFPAGPYNEQFF
abundance: -; j_gene: TRBJ1-5; d_gene: -; v_gene: TRBV28; CDR3nt: TGTGCCAGCAGTAACACAGGGTTCTATAGCAATCAGCCCCAGCATTTT; CDR3aa: CASSNTGFYSNQPQHF
abundance: -; j_gene: TRBJ1-5; d_gene: TRBD1; v_gene: TRBV7-2; CDR3nt: TGTGCCAGCAGCCTGACAGGGCTTCTGCCCCAGCATTTT; CDR3aa: CASSLTGLLPQHF
abundance: -; j_gene: TRBJ2-1; d_gene: TRBD2; v_gene: TRBV5-1; CDR3nt: TGCGCCAGCAGCCCATCTAGCGGACCAAACAATGAGCAGTTCTTC; CDR3aa: CASSPSSGPNNEQFF
abundance: -; j_gene: TRBJ2-7; d_gene: TRBD1; v_gene: TRBV18; CDR3nt: TGTGCCAGCTCACCATCGGCTGGACAGGGGTCGTCGGGGCAGTACTTC; CDR3aa: CASSPSAGQGSSGQYF
abundance: -; j_gene: TRBJ1-6; d_gene: TRBD1; v_gene: TRBV27; CDR3nt: TGTGCCAGCAGTCCGGACAGGGCGGGTTCACCCCTCCACTTT; CDR3aa: CASSPDRAGSPLHF
abundance: -; j_gene: TRBJ2-7; d_gene: -; v_gene: TRBV20-1; CDR3nt: TGCAGTGCTTCCAGGGGAACCGAGCAGTACTTC; CDR3aa: CSASRGTEQYF
abundance: -; j_gene: TRBJ1-2; d_gene: -; v_gene: TRBV5-4; CDR3nt: TGTGCCAGCAGCTCATCGGACAGACCCTATGGCTACACCTTC; CDR3aa: CASSSSDRPYGYTF
abundance: -; j_gene: TRBJ2-7; d_gene: -; v_gene: TRBV29-1; CDR3nt: TGCAGCGTTGGTGTATTGGCGGGCACATCAGTGGTCGGCGAGCAGTACTTC; CDR3aa: CSVGVLAGTSVVGEQYF
abundance: -; j_gene: TRBJ2-1; d_gene: TRBD1; v_gene: TRBV28; CDR3nt: TGTGCCAGCAGTCCCGCCGGGACAGGGATAGGGCATGAGCAGTTCTTC; CDR3aa: CASSPAGTGIGHEQFF
abundance: -; j_gene: TRBJ1-3; d_gene: -; v_gene: TRBV6-5; CDR3nt: TGTGCCAGCAGTCGACCCGGCTCTGGAAACACCATATATTTT; CDR3aa: CASSRPGSGNTIYF
abundance: -; j_gene: TRBJ1-1; d_gene: TRBD1; v_gene: TRBV6-6; CDR3nt: TGTGCCAGCAGCTTGGGACAGGGATGGAACACTGAAGCTTTCTTT; CDR3aa: CASSLGQGWNTEAFF
abundance: -; j_gene: TRBJ2-7; d_gene: -; v_gene: TRBV7-2; CDR3nt: TGTGCCAGCAGCACCGGGACCGCCTCCTACGAGCAGTACTTC; CDR3aa: CASSTGTASYEQYF
abundance: once; j_gene: TRBJ2-2; d_gene: -; v_gene: TRBV7-7; CDR3nt: TGTGCTAGCAGCTTAGAGTGCGGCAACCCGGTGGGGGAGCTGTTTTTT; CDR3aa: CASSLECGNPVGELFF
abundance: -; j_gene: TRBJ2-1; d_gene: -; v_gene: TRBV20-1; CDR3nt: TGCAGTGCTAAAAACGATGAGCAGTTCTTC; CDR3aa: CSAKNDEQFF
abundance: -; j_gene: TRBJ2-7; d_gene: -; v_gene: TRBV19; CDR3nt: TGTGCCAGTAGCCCCAGTGGGACGGGAAGCTACGAGCAGTACTTC; CDR3aa: CASSPSGTGSYEQYF
abundance: -; j_gene: TRBJ2-1; d_gene: -; v_gene: TRBV7-9; CDR3nt: TGTGCCAGCAGCTTAGGATCCTACAATGAGCAGTTCTTC; CDR3aa: CASSLGSYNEQFF
abundance: -; j_gene: TRBJ2-3; d_gene: -; v_gene: TRBV9; CDR3nt: TGTGCCAGCAGCGTACAAGGTCTCACAGATACGCAGTATTTT; CDR3aa: CASSVQGLTDTQYF
abundance: -; j_gene: TRBJ1-2; d_gene: -; v_gene: TRBV7-2; CDR3nt: TGTGCCAGCAGCGGACGGAACTATGGCTACACCTTC; CDR3aa: CASSGRNYGYTF
abundance: -; j_gene: TRBJ2-7; d_gene: TRBD1; v_gene: TRBV5-1; CDR3nt: TGCGCCAGCAGCTCAATCGGGACAGGGAACTACGAGCAGTACTTC; CDR3aa: CASSSIGTGNYEQYF
abundance: -; j_gene: TRBJ2-4; d_gene: -; v_gene: TRBV15; CDR3nt: TGTGCCACCAGCAGAGAACCGGCGGGGCGAGCCAAAAACATTCAGTACTTC; CDR3aa: CATSREPAGRAKNIQYF
abundance: -; j_gene: TRBJ2-1; d_gene: TRBD2; v_gene: TRBV6-5; CDR3nt: TGTGCCAGCAAGCTTCTAGCGGTTTCAGTCGGTGAGCAGTTCTTC; CDR3aa: CASKLLAVSVGEQFF
abundance: -; j_gene: TRBJ2-3; d_gene: -; v_gene: TRBV7-9; CDR3nt: TGTGCCACAATTAGAGGGAGCACAGATACGCAGTATTTT; CDR3aa: CATIRGSTDTQYF
abundance: -; j_gene: TRBJ1-1; d_gene: -; v_gene: TRBV5-1; CDR3nt: TGCGCCAGCAGCGCTGGGGAGGACACTGAAGCTTTCTTT; CDR3aa: CASSAGEDTEAFF
abundance: once; j_gene: TRBJ2-5; d_gene: TRBD2; v_gene: TRBV28; CDR3nt: TGTGCCAGCAGTCTCACTCTAGCGGGAGGGCCAGGGGAGACCCAGTACTTC; CDR3aa: CASSLTLAGGPGETQYF
abundance: -; j_gene: TRBJ2-5; d_gene: -; v_gene: TRBV25-1; CDR3nt: TGTGCCAGCAGTGCCAGGGGGGGGATGGAGACCCAGTACTTC; CDR3aa: CASSARGGMETQYF